This entry features one T cell receptor (beta chain) sequence. This entry belongs to a study of blood T cell repertoires in COVID-19. Here immunoSEQ multiplex PCR was the method, and the copy in TCRdb shows in-frame clones only, minus some. This table has around 310,000 clones, around nine tenths appearing once. Sequencing was performed on PBMCs or T cells enriched from blood (not recorded which). The receptor was derived from a woman aged 25 to 39 who had recovered from COVID-19.

The CDR3 is CASSRGTEEAFF. CDR3 bases: TGTGCCAGCAGCCGTGGGACAGAGGAAGCTTTCTTT. The chain couples TRBV3-1 (or the pseudogene TRBV3-2) to TRBJ1-1; 7 nucleotides align to TRBD1. Germline CDR1 reads LGHDT; CDR2 reads YNNKEL (reference sequence). Trimming cost V 4 bases and J 8 bases; bases outside gene matches: 4. This CDR3 comprises 12 residues.